Each of the 22 T cell receptor beta chains below was sequenced from the same sample in a study of cytomegalovirus exposure and HLA in healthy donors. A multiplex PCR was run with 60 Vbeta primers and 13 Jbeta primers. Sequencing used immunoSEQ multiplex PCR; TCRdb keeps in-frame clones, though not all of them. The listing records some 76,000 clones. Specimen: PBMCs. These receptors originate from a man in his forties or fifties in good health and CMV-seronegative.

This sequence joins TRBV30 and TRBJ1-2; a weak D match, TRBD1 (6 bases). The V end lost 0 bases, the J end lost 3 bases, and 11 bases lay between the germline ends. CDR3 length equals 14 residues. Germline assignment: CDR1 GTSNPN and CDR2 SVGIG (reference sequence). The CDR3 bases are TGTGCCTGGAGTGTACAGGGAGCTTACTATGGCTACACCTTC. This encodes CAWSVQGAYYGYTF.

The J gene is TRBJ2-5, the V gene TRBV6-5; TRBD2 matches at 9 bases. This CDR3 comprises 15 residues. Trimming took 2 bases from V and 4 from J; bases not matched to a gene: 5. Germline V lookup: CDR1 MNHEY, CDR2 SVGAGI. The CDR3 DNA is TGTGCCAGCAGTTACGGCGGGGGGGCCGGAGAGACCCAGTACTTC. It encodes CASSYGGGAGETQYF.

The chain is built from TRBV27 and TRBJ2-7; 7 nucleotides agree with TRBD1. The CDR3 loop spans 11 amino acids. J gave up 4 bases and V 11 bases, and 5 bases lay outside the gene matches. Germline loops: CDR1 MNHEY, CDR2 SMNVEV (reference sequence). Here the CDR3 reads CAAGGSYEQYF. CDR3 in DNA: TGTGCCGCAGGGGGTTCGTACGAGCAGTACTTC.

The chain has TRBV25-1 and TRBJ2-1, with D possibly TRBD2 on 7 matching bases. The CDR3 sequence is 16 residues long. The ends were cut back, 0 bases at V and 4 bases at J, with 13 bases in the middle. CDR1 MGHDK and CDR2 SYGVNS come from the germline V gene. The CDR3 spells CASSEYRGGLYNEQFF. In nucleotides, the CDR3 is TGTGCCAGCAGTGAATATAGGGGGGGCTTATACAATGAGCAGTTCTTC.

The CDR3, as DNA: TGTGCCAGCAGTGAAACGGGAAGGGCGGGTGAAGCTTTCTTT. This encodes CASSETGRAGEAFF. The chain recombines TRBV6-1 with TRBJ1-1; unclear D gene. The CDR3 consists of 14 residues. Germline values: CDR1 MNHNS, CDR2 SASEGT. V lost 2 bases, J lost 7 bases, and 14 bases lay in between.

The rearrangement joins TRBV12-1 to TRBJ2-2; the D call in the table, TRBD2, was not verified against the DNA. TRBV12-1 is termed a pseudogene. CDR3 size: 12 residues. The CDR3 nucleotides are TGTGCCAGCACCCTCATGCGGCCGGAGCTGTTTTTT. It is translated as CASTLMRPELFF.

This chain connects TRBV4-1 to TRBJ2-7; the D is unclear. CDR1 is MGHRA, CDR2 YSYEKL, per germline. The ends were cut back, 2 bases at V and 4 bases at J, with 6 bases in the middle. This CDR3 spans 12 amino acids. The CDR3 region has the DNA TGCGCCAGCAGCCAACCCGGGTACGAGCAGTACTTC. It translates to CASSQPGYEQYF.

The chain recombines TRBV6-1 with TRBJ2-3; D is unclear. The CDR3 has 13 residues. Trimming stripped 5 bases from V and 4 bases from J, with 10 bases between. Germline V CDR1 and CDR2: MNHNS, SASEGT. The DNA of the CDR3 is TGTGCCAGCAGTAGAAATCGAGCAGATACGCAGTATTTT. Its translation: CASSRNRADTQYF.

Of note for this clone: The sample contains more than one DNA sequence encoding this CDR3. DNA of the CDR3: TGTGCCAGCAGCTTGGCCTGGGCTGGCGGGCGGAGAGAGACCCAGTACTTC. This translates into CASSLAWAGGRRETQYF. The chain combines TRBV5-4 with TRBJ2-5, with a tentative D call TRBD2 (5 bases). Trimming left V 0 bases short and J 4 bases short, with 19 bases between. This CDR3 region has 17 residues. The germline CDR1 and CDR2 sequences are SGHNT and YYREEE (reference sequence). The entire variable domain, with the rest obtained from reference TRBV5-4 and TRBJ2-5, is as follows: ETGVTQSPTHLIKTRGQQVTLRCSSQSGHNTVSWYQQALGQGPQFIFQYYREEENGRGNFPPRFSGLQFPNYSSELNVNALELDDSALYLCASSLAWAGGRRETQYFGPGTRLLVL.

The chain couples TRBV10-2 to TRBJ2-5, with 8 positions matching TRBD2. The DNA end lines up better with TRBJ2-7; the J call may be wrong. This CDR3 comprises 14 residues. Germline loops: CDR1 WSHSY, CDR2 SAAADI. CDR3 coding DNA: TGCGCCAGCAGCCCCCGGGGGGGCTCTCACGAGCAGTACTTC. Amino acid sequence: CASSPRGGSHEQYF.

This sequence joins TRBV7-2 and TRBJ1-5, with 9 bases lining up with TRBD1. With V trimmed by 5 bases and J by 6 bases, 2 bases remained unmatched. The CDR3 has 13 residues. Germline CDR1 is SGHTA and CDR2 is FQGNSA. CDR3 nucleotides: TGTGCCAGCAGCCAGGACAGGGGTCAGCCCCAGCATTTT. Amino acid sequence: CASSQDRGQPQHF.

V is TRBV6-6 and J is TRBJ1-1; a possible D gene is TRBD1 (5 bases). The CDR3 consists of 16 residues. The germline gives CDR1 MNHNY, CDR2 SVGAGI (reference sequence). V was pared by 2 bases and J by 2 bases, with 15 bases between. CDR3 loop: CASSYQRGVKNTEAFF. As DNA, the CDR3 is TGTGCCAGCAGTTACCAAAGGGGCGTAAAAAACACTGAAGCTTTCTTT.

The J gene is TRBJ1-5, the V gene TRBV19; 9 nucleotides align to TRBD1. The junction had 3 bases not matched to a gene; V was cut back by 5 bases and J by 4 bases. The CDR3 sequence is 14 residues long. Germline-derived CDR1 and CDR2 are LNHDA and SQIVND (reference sequence). The CDR3 nucleotides read TGTGCCAGTAGTGAGACAGGGGGGAATCAGCCCCAGCATTTT. Translating gives CASSETGGNQPQHF.

The V and J genes are TRBV30 and TRBJ1-1, with unresolved D. The CDR3 has 11 amino acids. V was trimmed by 1 base and J by 5 bases, leaving 5 bases between them. Germline CDR1 GTSNPN, CDR2 SVGIG (reference sequence). CDR3 sequence reads: CAWSASTEAFF. The CDR3 DNA sequence: TGTGCCTGGAGTGCTTCGACTGAAGCTTTCTTT.

The V gene is TRBV28, the J gene TRBJ1-2; D is possibly TRBD1 (6 bases). CDR3 length: 17 amino acids. Trimming pared 3 bases from V and 2 bases from J, leaving 19 bases between. CDR1 is MDHEN and CDR2 is SYDVKM in the germline V gene. As DNA, the CDR3 is TGTGCCAGCAGTTTCCCCGTCGCGGGGGCGCGGAACTATGGCTACACCTTC. This gives the protein CASSFPVAGARNYGYTF.

The V gene is TRBV9, the J gene TRBJ2-5; no definite D call. V was shortened by 3 bases and J by 1 base, with 7 bases between the two germline ends. Germline CDR1 and CDR2: SGDLS and YYNGEE. This CDR3 has 13 amino acids. The CDR3: CASSASGQETQYF. CDR3 sequence (DNA): TGTGCCAGCAGCGCTTCCGGCCAAGAGACCCAGTACTTC. Complete variable domain (other parts from reference TRBV9 and TRBJ2-5): DSGVTQTPKHLITATGQRVTLRCSPRSGDLSVYWYQQSLDQGLQFLIQYYNGEERAKGNILERFSAQQFPDLHSELNLSSLELGDSALYFCASSASGQETQYFGPGTRLLVL.

The chain carries TRBV15 and TRBJ1-5, with 7 nucleotides matching TRBD1. The V gene end was trimmed by 4 bases and the J gene end by 4 bases; junction bases not matched to a gene: 4. The CDR3 loop spans 14 amino acids. Germline CDR1 LNHNV, CDR2 YYDKDF (reference sequence). The CDR3 sequence is CATSILQGNQPQHF. The CDR3 region has the DNA TGTGCCACCAGCATTTTACAGGGGAATCAGCCCCAGCATTTT.

The CDR3 DNA follows: TGTGCCTGGTCTTCCGACAGAGACACTGAAGCTTTCTTT. It is translated as CAWSSDRDTEAFF. The rearrangement joins TRBV30 to TRBJ1-1; D might be TRBD1 (5 bases). Germline-derived CDR1 and CDR2 are GTSNPN and SVGIG (reference sequence). The CDR3 runs 13 residues. V dropped 5 bases and J dropped 3 bases, with 13 bases sitting between them.

V and J are TRBV15 and TRBJ2-5, with 8 bases fitting TRBD1. Losses at the gene ends were 3 bases for V and 5 bases for J; bases not matched to a gene: 14. The length of the CDR3 is 17 residues. Germline CDR1 is LNHNV and CDR2 is YYDKDF (reference sequence). CDR3 coding DNA: TGTGCCACCAGCAGGGGGGTCGGTGAGCAGGGGGCGGAGACCCAGTACTTC. Translating gives CATSRGVGEQGAETQYF.

This chain connects TRBV29-1 to TRBJ2-3, with TRBD2 matching over 8 bases. The CDR3 extends over 16 amino acids. Trimming at V came to 1 base and at J to 10 bases, leaving 16 bases not matched to a gene. The V gene's germline CDR1 is SQVTM and CDR2 ANQGSEA. The CDR3 region is CSVEVSRGGPQGAQYF. The CDR3 DNA reads TGCAGCGTTGAAGTCAGCCGCGGGGGGCCCCAAGGGGCGCAGTATTTT.

The chain has TRBV6-6 and TRBJ1-1, with 9 bases aligning to TRBD1. Germline V lookup: CDR1 MNHNY, CDR2 SVGAGI (reference sequence). Germline trimming cut 2 bases from V and 13 bases from J; bases unmatched to any gene: 8. The CDR3 totals 13 residues. The chain's CDR3 is CASSYGGGQGGFF. Written as DNA, the CDR3 is TGTGCCAGCAGTTACGGGGGGGGACAGGGAGGTTTCTTT.

The J gene is TRBJ2-1, the V gene TRBV6-1; 9 positions agree with TRBD2. CDR3 size: 15 residues. Trimming at V came to 7 bases and at J to 4 bases, leaving 8 bases not matched to a gene. Germline V gene data show CDR1 as MNHNS and CDR2 as SASEGT. The CDR3 is CASTATAGGYNEQFF. CDR3 coding DNA: TGTGCCAGCACCGCGACGGCGGGGGGGTACAATGAGCAGTTCTTC.